One sample yielded the 20 T cell receptor beta chains listed below, sequenced in a study of Ad26.COV2.S vaccination and SARS-CoV-2 variants. Treatment meaning: roughly 18 received Ad26.COV2.S at low or high dose, single or two shots; several received placebo; per-sample allocation not given. Samples analyzed were those drawn on day 63 after the first vaccine or placebo injection. Data came from immunoSEQ multiplex PCR; TCRdb stores just in-frame clones and leaves some out. This sample yields 300,000 to 400,000 clones, of which roughly 90% are seen a single time; roughly a tenth belongs to the top ten. The material sequenced was peripheral blood, taken in a trial of Ad26.COV2.S vaccine versus placebo. These receptors originate from a person aged 18-65 years who received the Ad26.COV2.S COVID-19 vaccine or a placebo.

The chain links TRBV7-9 to TRBJ1-1, with 9 bases matching TRBD1. This CDR3 spans 16 amino acids. The V and J ends lost 5 bases and 0 bases, in that order; junction bases with no gene match: 7. The V gene's germline CDR1 is SEHNR and CDR2 FQNEAQ (reference sequence). The DNA of the CDR3 is TGTGCCAGCAGCCTATCGACAGGGGGTATGAACACTGAAGCTTTCTTT. Amino acids: CASSLSTGGMNTEAFF.

The chain recombines TRBV28 with TRBJ1-2; perhaps TRBD1 as D (5 bases). V was cut by 6 bases and J by 5 bases, with 16 bases left in between. The CDR3 is 14 amino acids. Looked up from germline, CDR1 is MDHEN and CDR2 is SYDVKM. The CDR3 bases are TGTGCCAGCAGATACAGGAGGGCAAATTATGGCTACACCTTC. Translating it yields CASRYRRANYGYTF.

The chain is built from TRBV5-6 and TRBJ1-1, with D possibly matching TRBD1 (5 bases). Germline assignment: CDR1 SGHDT and CDR2 YYEEEE. V was cut by 3 bases and J by 2 bases, with 14 bases left in between. The CDR3 extends over 15 amino acids. The CDR3, as DNA: TGTGCCAGCAGCTGGTGGGGCGAGTCTAACACTGAAGCTTTCTTT. It specifies CASSWWGESNTEAFF.

This CDR3 is CASSQVGGTQYF. The CDR3 nucleotides are TGCGCCAGCAGCCAAGTTGGGGGGACCCAGTACTTC. J is TRBJ2-5 and V is TRBV4-1; D possibly matches TRBD1 or TRBD2 (5 bases each). Germline V gives CDR1 MGHRA, CDR2 YSYEKL. Trimming took 1 base from V and 7 from J, leaving 7 bases between them. The CDR3 is 12 amino acids.

The V gene is TRBV11-2, the J gene TRBJ2-1; possible D gene TRBD1, 5 bases. CDR1 SGHAT and CDR2 FQNNGV come from the germline V gene. The CDR3 sequence is 15 residues long. V lost 1 base to trimming and J lost 3 bases, with 10 bases between them. The CDR3 DNA sequence: TGTGCCAGCAGCTTAGGGGGCGGCGACTACAATGAGCAGTTCTTC. This encodes CASSLGGGDYNEQFF.

V gene TRBV27 combines with J gene TRBJ2-7; 10 nucleotides line up with TRBD1. The junction had 13 bases not matched to a gene; V was cut back by 5 bases and J by 6 bases. This CDR3 has 16 residues. CDR1 and CDR2 from the germline V gene are MNHEY and SMNVEV (reference sequence). The CDR3 bases are TGTGCCAGCAGTCCCCATGTGGGACAGGGGTTTGGCGAGCAGTACTTC. Its translation is CASSPHVGQGFGEQYF.

The V gene is TRBV27, the J gene TRBJ1-5; no firm D call. The CDR3 is 13 amino acids. Germline assignment: CDR1 MNHEY and CDR2 SMNVEV (reference sequence). Deletions cut 3 bases from V and 0 bases from J, with 3 bases between. The CDR3 sequence: CASSFSSNQPQHF. CDR3 coding DNA: TGTGCCAGCAGTTTCAGTAGCAATCAGCCCCAGCATTTT.

Concerning this clone: This specimen includes other DNA sequences encoding the same CDR3. The CDR3: CASSLTGNTIYF. In nucleotides, the CDR3 is TGTGCCAGCAGTTTAACGGGAAACACCATATATTTT. V gene TRBV12-3 or TRBV12-4 combines with J gene TRBJ1-3; D unclear. Deletions cut 2 bases from V and 4 bases from J, with 3 bases between. The CDR3 is 12 residues long.

The V and J genes are TRBV11-1 and TRBJ2-7; 9 bases match TRBD2. Germline assignment: CDR1 SGHAT and CDR2 FQDESV (reference sequence). V trimming: 5 bases; J trimming: 3 bases; junction bases outside the gene matches: 8. The CDR3 spans 15 residues. The CDR3 coding sequence is TGTGCCAGCAGCGAGGGACTAGCAGAATTCTACGAGCAGTACTTC. This encodes CASSEGLAEFYEQYF.

The rearrangement uses TRBV6-4 and TRBJ1-1; 7 bases align to TRBD1. The CDR3 has 13 residues. Trimming at V came to 6 bases and at J to 6 bases, leaving 7 bases not matched to a gene. Germline V gene sequence: CDR1 MRHNA, CDR2 SNTAGT. The CDR3 spells CASSAGGSSEAFF. DNA of the CDR3: TGTGCCAGCAGCGCAGGGGGGTCTTCTGAAGCTTTCTTT.

J is TRBJ1-6 and V is TRBV3-1 (or the pseudogene TRBV3-2), with D hard to call. The CDR3 loop spans 16 amino acids. The V gene lost 1 base and the J gene lost 3 bases, with 10 bases spanning the gap. The germline CDR1 and CDR2 sequences are LGHDT and YNNKEL (reference sequence). The CDR3: CASSQVRRVYNSPLHF. For the CDR3, the DNA is TGTGCCAGCAGCCAAGTACGGCGGGTCTATAATTCACCCCTCCACTTT.

V usage is TRBV20-1 and J usage is TRBJ1-2, with D unclear. This CDR3 region has 11 residues. Germline loops: CDR1 DFQATT, CDR2 SNEGSKA (reference sequence). V lost 5 bases, J lost 7 bases, and 11 bases lay in between. As DNA, the CDR3 is TGCAGTGCTGAGGAATTCCTTGGCTACACCTTC. Residues: CSAEEFLGYTF.

This clone was picked up a small number of times. The chain recombines TRBV4-2 with TRBJ1-5, with D tentatively TRBD1 (6 bases). V dropped 0 bases and J dropped 6 bases, with 12 bases sitting between them. CDR1 LGHNA and CDR2 YNFKEQ come from the germline V gene. This CDR3 comprises 15 residues. The DNA of the CDR3 is TGTGCCAGCAGCCAAGATCTTACAGGGAGTCAGCCCCAGCATTTT. Translated, it gives CASSQDLTGSQPQHF.

The J gene is TRBJ1-5, the V gene TRBV5-5; D is unclear. CDR3 size: 16 residues. Germline CDR1 reads SGHKS; CDR2 reads YYEKEE (reference sequence). The ends were cut back, 3 bases at V and 0 bases at J, with 13 bases in the middle. CDR3 sequence: CASSSAPADSNQPQHF. The CDR3 DNA is TGTGCCAGCAGCTCCGCCCCGGCAGATAGCAATCAGCCCCAGCATTTT.

The V gene is TRBV5-3, the J gene TRBJ2-7; 9 bases line up with TRBD2. TRBV5-3 is an ORF; its function is uncertain. The ends lost 4 bases at V and 5 bases at J; junction bases unmatched: 10. The CDR3 extends over 15 amino acids. The CDR3 bases are TGTGCCAGAAGCCCCTATAGCGGGAGTACGAACGAGCAGTACTTC. It translates to CARSPYSGSTNEQYF.

The gene calls are TRBV27 and TRBJ2-5; tentative D call: TRBD1 (6 bases). Germline lookup yields CDR1 MNHEY and CDR2 SMNVEV (reference sequence). This CDR3 comprises 15 residues. V lost 4 bases, J lost 2 bases, and 14 bases lay in between. CDR3 sequence reads: CASSSPWQGQETQYF. In DNA form, the CDR3 reads TGTGCCAGCAGTTCCCCCTGGCAGGGGCAAGAGACCCAGTACTTC.

V is TRBV4-3 and J is TRBJ2-1; 8 nucleotides align to TRBD2. Germline values: CDR1 LGHNA, CDR2 YSLEER. The CDR3 length is 14 residues. V shed 0 bases, J shed 10 bases, and the junction held 5 bases outside the gene matches. CDR3 coding DNA: TGCGCCAGCAGCCAAGAATTTTCGGGAGGGGAGCAGTTCTTC. Amino acid sequence: CASSQEFSGGEQFF.

J is TRBJ2-7 and V is TRBV6-2 or TRBV6-3; 8 bases align to TRBD1. CDR1 is MNHEY and CDR2 is SVGEGT in the germline V gene. With V trimmed by 6 bases and J by 3 bases, 10 bases remained unmatched. The CDR3 consists of 15 residues. The CDR3 DNA sequence: TGTGCCAGCAGCCCCCCTCGGACAGGGAACTACGAGCAGTACTTC. It encodes CASSPPRTGNYEQYF.

The CDR3: CASSQGQASGLSYEQYF. The CDR3 nucleotides are TGTGCCAGCAGCCAAGGCCAAGCTAGCGGCCTTTCCTACGAGCAGTACTTC. The chain carries TRBV4-2 and TRBJ2-7, with 7 bases identical to TRBD2. CDR1 and CDR2 (germline): LGHNA, YNFKEQ. V shed 1 base and J 1 base; nucleotides not matched to a gene: 10. This CDR3 region has 17 residues.

The genes are TRBV11-2 and TRBJ1-1; D is ambiguous. CDR1 is SGHAT, CDR2 FQNNGV, per germline. The CDR3 has 16 amino acids. V was pared by 3 bases and J by 4 bases, with 18 bases between. In nucleotides, the CDR3 is TGTGCCAGCAGCTTTCTGGAGGGAATGATCGGCACTGAAGCTTTCTTT. It is translated as CASSFLEGMIGTEAFF.